A selection of T cell receptor beta chains follows, all from one sample in a study of control samples from healthy donors and cancer patients. Repertoires were generated with immunoSEQ multiplex PCR, while TCRdb's copy carries only in-frame clones and drops some. This sample has some 130,000 clones, with about nine tenths found just once. The sample comprised blood. The receptors shown here come from a man aged 40-49 years in good health. Both conserved end residues are part of each CDR3. D genes are given only for firm matches. Size tells how often a clone was seen (once, few, many) or the class of an expanded clone, and some rows leave it out.

D gene,clone size,J gene,V gene,CDR3 protein,CDR3 DNA
NA,NA,TRBJ2-3,TRBV5-4,CASSLTGSTDTQYF,TGTGCCAGCAGCTTGACAGGGAGCACAGATACGCAGTATTTT
NA,NA,TRBJ2-3,TRBV6-2/TRBV6-3,CASSPSSTVVSQYF,TGTGCCAGCAGTCCCAGTTCAACTGTGGTTTCGCAGTATTTT
NA,NA,TRBJ2-2,TRBV27,CASSRRLGNPNTGELFF,TGTGCCAGCAGCCGCAGGTTGGGAAACCCGAACACCGGGGAGCTGTTTTTT
NA,NA,TRBJ1-1,TRBV19,CASRAGVTEAFF,TGTGCCAGCAGGGCAGGGGTCACTGAAGCTTTCTTT
TRBD2,NA,TRBJ2-3,TRBV7-9,CASSSRTSGGFSADTQYF,TGTGCCAGCAGCTCAAGGACTAGCGGGGGGTTCTCAGCAGATACGCAGTATTTT
NA,once,TRBJ2-1,TRBV7-9,CASTLRGGEQFF,TGTGCCAGCACCCTACGAGGGGGTGAGCAGTTCTTC
TRBD2,once,TRBJ2-1,TRBV11-2,CASSPRLAGGKSRQFF,TGTGCCAGCAGCCCGAGACTAGCGGGGGGCAAAAGTCGGCAGTTCTTC
TRBD1,NA,TRBJ1-1,TRBV28,CASSRRTGSRAFF,TGTGCCAGCAGTCGGAGGACAGGTAGCCGAGCTTTCTTT
NA,NA,TRBJ2-1,TRBV5-1,CASSSPRSERRGEQFF,TGCGCCAGCAGCTCACCCCGGTCGGAACGTAGGGGTGAGCAGTTCTTC
NA,NA,TRBJ1-1,TRBV5-1,CASSLQGPWNTEAFF,TGCGCCAGCAGCCTACAGGGTCCTTGGAACACTGAAGCTTTCTTT
NA,NA,TRBJ1-4,TRBV18,CASSPGAQEKLFF,TGTGCCAGCTCACCAGGGGCCCAGGAGAAACTGTTTTTT
NA,NA,TRBJ1-6,TRBV11-2,CASSSGPSPLHF,TGTGCCAGCAGCTCAGGCCCTTCACCCCTCCACTTT
NA,NA,TRBJ1-1,TRBV18,CASSPQGLNTEAFF,TGTGCCAGCTCACCCCAAGGCCTGAACACTGAAGCTTTCTTT
NA,NA,TRBJ2-3,TRBV7-3,CASRSTRAGTDTQYF,TGTGCCAGCAGGTCAACGAGGGCTGGGACAGATACGCAGTATTTT
TRBD1,NA,TRBJ1-1,TRBV11-2,CASSWTGGYSMNTEAFF,TGTGCCAGCAGCTGGACAGGGGGTTATTCCATGAACACTGAAGCTTTCTTT
TRBD1,once,TRBJ1-5,TRBV6-4,CASNEGRDRGHSGNQPQHF,TGTGCCAGCAACGAAGGGAGGGACAGGGGTCACTCGGGGAATCAGCCCCAGCATTTT
TRBD2,NA,TRBJ2-3,TRBV27,CASSVLAGGSTDTQYF,TGTGCCAGCAGTGTCCTAGCGGGGGGGAGCACAGATACGCAGTATTTT
NA,once,TRBJ1-5,TRBV27,CASSPLGGVQPQHF,TGTGCCAGCAGTCCCCTCGGGGGCGTCCAGCCCCAGCATTTT
TRBD1,NA,TRBJ1-4,TRBV27,CASSLSGQVATNEKLFF,TGTGCCAGCAGTTTATCGGGACAGGTTGCAACTAATGAAAAACTGTTTTTT
NA,NA,TRBJ2-6,TRBV9,CASSLTSGANVLTF,TGTGCCAGCAGCTTGACCTCTGGGGCCAACGTCCTGACTTTC
TRBD2,NA,TRBJ2-3,TRBV11-2,CASSFRLAGGTDTQYF,TGTGCCAGCAGCTTCAGACTAGCGGGAGGCACAGATACGCAGTATTTT
NA,NA,TRBJ1-6,TRBV12-3/TRBV12-4,CASSNFGDSPLHF,TGTGCCAGCAGTAACTTCGGGGATTCACCCCTCCACTTT
NA,NA,TRBJ1-6,TRBV5-1,CASSLGDGSYNSPLHF,TGCGCCAGCAGCTTGGGGGATGGCTCCTATAATTCACCCCTCCACTTT
TRBD1,NA,TRBJ2-3,TRBV19,CASSMQGGASDTQYF,TGTGCCAGTAGTATGCAAGGGGGCGCATCCGATACGCAGTATTTT
NA,NA,TRBJ2-7,TRBV5-1,CASSFYGETYEQYF,TGCGCCAGCAGCTTTTACGGGGAAACCTACGAGCAGTACTTC
NA,NA,TRBJ1-1,TRBV5-1,CASSRQVGGRDTEAFF,TGCGCCAGCAGCCGACAGGTAGGAGGGAGAGACACTGAAGCTTTCTTT
NA,NA,TRBJ2-7,TRBV5-1,CASSIAGTTEQYF,TGCGCCAGCAGCATCGCCGGGACAACCGAGCAGTACTTC
NA,NA,TRBJ1-2,TRBV11-2,CASSLDTDRYYGYTF,TGTGCCAGCAGCTTAGATACGGACCGGTACTATGGCTACACCTTC
NA,NA,TRBJ1-1,TRBV12-3/TRBV12-4,CASSFFTEAFF,TGTGCCAGCAGTTTCTTCACTGAAGCTTTCTTT
NA,NA,TRBJ1-6,TRBV2,CASSDGRSSPLHF,TGTGCCAGCAGTGACGGGAGAAGTTCACCCCTCCACTTT
NA,NA,TRBJ2-1,TRBV15,CATGTSYNEQFF,TGTGCCACCGGGACTTCTTACAATGAGCAGTTCTTC
NA,NA,TRBJ1-2,TRBV6-5,CASSYAEGWSGYTF,TGTGCCAGCAGTTACGCAGAGGGTTGGTCTGGCTACACCTTC
TRBD2,NA,TRBJ2-5,TRBV10-3,CASRGLAGGPNQETQYF,TGTGCCAGTCGGGGGCTAGCGGGGGGGCCGAACCAAGAGACCCAGTACTTC
TRBD2,NA,TRBJ2-1,TRBV6-5,CAGSPGTSGVGEQFF,TGTGCCGGATCTCCCGGGACTAGCGGGGTCGGTGAGCAGTTCTTC
TRBD1,once,TRBJ1-4,TRBV5-1,CASSTDRVGTNEKLFF,TGCGCCAGCAGCACGGACAGGGTTGGCACTAATGAAAAACTGTTTTTT
NA,once,TRBJ2-3,TRBV4-2,CASSQDGTDTQYF,TGTGCCAGCAGCCAAGACGGCACAGATACGCAGTATTTT
TRBD1,NA,TRBJ1-3,TRBV29-1,CSVEGRGQGDFSGNTIYF,TGCAGCGTTGAGGGGAGAGGACAGGGTGATTTCTCTGGAAACACCATATATTTT
NA,NA,TRBJ1-4,TRBV2,CASGGGTNEKLFF,TGTGCCTCCGGGGGGGGCACTAATGAAAAACTGTTTTTT
NA,NA,TRBJ2-5,TRBV15,CATSRSAQETQYF,TGTGCCACCAGCAGATCCGCCCAAGAGACCCAGTACTTC
NA,NA,TRBJ1-3,TRBV30,CAWQEGGNTIYF,TGTGCCTGGCAGGAGGGCGGAAACACCATATATTTT
NA,NA,TRBJ2-7,TRBV19,CASSIGTGGYEQYF,TGTGCCAGTAGTATAGGGACCGGGGGCTACGAGCAGTACTTC
TRBD1,NA,TRBJ1-2,TRBV27,CASNLKPGQGGYTF,TGTGCCAGCAACCTGAAGCCGGGACAGGGAGGCTACACCTTC
TRBD1,NA,TRBJ2-7,TRBV27,CASSLSGTAPFEQYF,TGTGCCAGCAGTTTATCAGGGACAGCACCTTTCGAGCAGTACTTC
TRBD2,NA,TRBJ2-7,TRBV5-4,CASSKSTSGGGEQYF,TGTGCCAGCAGCAAATCGACTAGCGGGGGCGGCGAGCAGTACTTC
NA,once,TRBJ1-1,TRBV29-1,CSATQAMNTEAFF,TGCAGCGCTACACAAGCCATGAACACTGAAGCTTTCTTT
NA,NA,TRBJ1-2,TRBV11-2,CASSVFQPRYGYTF,TGTGCCAGCAGCGTCTTCCAGCCTCGTTATGGCTACACCTTC
NA,NA,TRBJ1-2,TRBV5-4,CASSLLGEIYGYTF,TGTGCCAGCAGCTTGCTGGGGGAAATTTATGGCTACACCTTC
NA,NA,TRBJ1-5,TRBV12-3/TRBV12-4,CATRRMGQPQHF,TGTGCCACCCGGCGGATGGGTCAGCCCCAGCATTTT
NA,NA,TRBJ1-2,TRBV12-3/TRBV12-4,CASQGRGVSVHTF,TGTGCCAGCCAGGGGAGGGGGGTTTCGGTGCACACCTTC
NA,NA,TRBJ2-7,TRBV4-2,CASSQAEGSSYEQYF,TGTGCCAGCAGCCAAGCGGAAGGCAGCTCCTACGAGCAGTACTTC
TRBD1,NA,TRBJ1-1,TRBV5-4,CASSWGDRSDTEAFF,TGTGCCAGCAGCTGGGGGGACAGGTCTGACACTGAAGCTTTCTTT
TRBD1,NA,TRBJ1-4,TRBV4-1,CASNPGQSKTNEKLFF,TGCGCCAGCAACCCGGGACAGAGTAAAACTAATGAAAAACTGTTTTTT
NA,NA,TRBJ2-3,TRBV2,CASRTSTSPARDTDTQYF,TGTGCCAGCAGAACTTCTACGTCTCCAGCTCGGGACACAGATACGCAGTATTTT
NA,NA,TRBJ1-6,TRBV10-3,CAIRSSQGEGSPLHF,TGTGCCATCAGGAGTTCTCAGGGAGAAGGCTCACCCCTCCACTTT
NA,NA,TRBJ1-1,TRBV7-9,CASSRTDRNTEAFF,TGTGCCAGCAGCAGAACGGACAGAAACACTGAAGCTTTCTTT
NA,NA,TRBJ1-1,TRBV6-6,CASSYSRGDGGAEAFF,TGTGCCAGCAGTTACTCGAGGGGGGACGGAGGCGCTGAAGCTTTCTTT
NA,NA,TRBJ1-2,TRBV3-1/TRBV3-2,CASSQGAANYGYTF,TGTGCCAGCAGCCAAGGGGCGGCAAACTATGGCTACACCTTC
NA,NA,TRBJ1-4,TRBV10-2,CASSDPGSEKLFF,TGCGCCAGCAGTGACCCGGGAAGCGAAAAACTGTTTTTT